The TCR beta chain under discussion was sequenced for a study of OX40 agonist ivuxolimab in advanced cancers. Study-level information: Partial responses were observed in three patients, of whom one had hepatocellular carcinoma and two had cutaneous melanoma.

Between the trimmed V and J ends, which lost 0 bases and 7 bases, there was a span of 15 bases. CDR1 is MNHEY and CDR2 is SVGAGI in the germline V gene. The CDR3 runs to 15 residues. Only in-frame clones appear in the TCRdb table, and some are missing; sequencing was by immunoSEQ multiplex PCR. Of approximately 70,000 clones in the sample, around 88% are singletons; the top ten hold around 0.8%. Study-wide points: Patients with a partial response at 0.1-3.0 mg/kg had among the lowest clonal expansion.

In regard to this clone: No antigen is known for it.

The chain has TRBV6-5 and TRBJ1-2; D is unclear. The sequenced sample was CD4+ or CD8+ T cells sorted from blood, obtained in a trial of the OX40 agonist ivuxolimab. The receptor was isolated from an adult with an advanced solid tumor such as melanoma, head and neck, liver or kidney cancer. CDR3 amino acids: CASSYSIGQSAGYTF. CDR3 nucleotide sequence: TGTGCCAGCAGTTACTCCATAGGCCAGTCGGCTGGCTACACCTTC.